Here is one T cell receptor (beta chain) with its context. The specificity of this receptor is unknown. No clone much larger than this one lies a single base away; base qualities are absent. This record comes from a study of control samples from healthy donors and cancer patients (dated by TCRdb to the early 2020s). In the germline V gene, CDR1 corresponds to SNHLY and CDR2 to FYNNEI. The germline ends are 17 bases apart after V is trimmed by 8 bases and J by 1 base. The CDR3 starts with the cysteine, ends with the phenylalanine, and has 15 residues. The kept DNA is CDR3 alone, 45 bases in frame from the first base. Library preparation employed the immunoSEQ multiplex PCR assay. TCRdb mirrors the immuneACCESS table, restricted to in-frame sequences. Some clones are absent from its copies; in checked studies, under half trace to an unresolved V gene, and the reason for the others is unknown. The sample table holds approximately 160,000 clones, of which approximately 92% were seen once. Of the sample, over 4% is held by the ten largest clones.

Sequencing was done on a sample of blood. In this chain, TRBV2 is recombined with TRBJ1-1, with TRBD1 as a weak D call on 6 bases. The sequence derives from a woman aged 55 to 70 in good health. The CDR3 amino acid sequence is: CASGGSGTTNTEAFF. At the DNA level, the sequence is TGTGCCAGCGGCGGAAGCGGGACAACGAACACTGAAGCTTTCTTT. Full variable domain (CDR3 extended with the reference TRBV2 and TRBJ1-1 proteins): EPEVTQTPSHQVTQMGQEVILRCVPISNHLYFYWYRQILGQKVEFLVSFYNNEISEKSEIFDDQFSVERPDGSNFTLKIRSTKLEDSAMYFCASGGSGTTNTEAFFGQGTRLTVV.